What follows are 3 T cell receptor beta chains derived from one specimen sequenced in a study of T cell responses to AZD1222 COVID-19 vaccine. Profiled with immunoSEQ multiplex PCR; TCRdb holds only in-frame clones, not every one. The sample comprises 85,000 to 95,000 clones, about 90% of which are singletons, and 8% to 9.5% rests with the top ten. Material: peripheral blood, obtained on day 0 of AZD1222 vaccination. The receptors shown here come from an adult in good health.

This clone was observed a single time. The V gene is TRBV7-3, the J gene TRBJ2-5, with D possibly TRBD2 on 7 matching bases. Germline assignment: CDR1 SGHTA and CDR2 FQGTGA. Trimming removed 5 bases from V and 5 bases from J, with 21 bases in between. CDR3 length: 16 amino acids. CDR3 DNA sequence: TGTGCCAGCAGCCGGGGGCAGCGGGGTCTTCAGGAGACCCAGTACTTC. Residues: CASSRGQRGLQETQYF.

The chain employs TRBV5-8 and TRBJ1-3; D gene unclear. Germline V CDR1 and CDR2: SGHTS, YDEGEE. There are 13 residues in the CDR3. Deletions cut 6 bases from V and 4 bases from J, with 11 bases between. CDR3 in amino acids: CASNQDPGNTIYF. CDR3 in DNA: TGTGCCAGCAACCAGGATCCCGGAAACACCATATATTTT.

CDR3: CASSLWRGPNTEAFF. As DNA, the CDR3 is TGTGCCAGCAGTTTATGGCGGGGGCCGAACACTGAAGCTTTCTTT. The genes are TRBV27 and TRBJ1-1; D might be TRBD1 (6 bases). V lost 1 base and J lost 1, with 10 bases in between. The CDR3 loop spans 15 amino acids. Per the germline V gene, CDR1 is MNHEY and CDR2 is SMNVEV (reference sequence).